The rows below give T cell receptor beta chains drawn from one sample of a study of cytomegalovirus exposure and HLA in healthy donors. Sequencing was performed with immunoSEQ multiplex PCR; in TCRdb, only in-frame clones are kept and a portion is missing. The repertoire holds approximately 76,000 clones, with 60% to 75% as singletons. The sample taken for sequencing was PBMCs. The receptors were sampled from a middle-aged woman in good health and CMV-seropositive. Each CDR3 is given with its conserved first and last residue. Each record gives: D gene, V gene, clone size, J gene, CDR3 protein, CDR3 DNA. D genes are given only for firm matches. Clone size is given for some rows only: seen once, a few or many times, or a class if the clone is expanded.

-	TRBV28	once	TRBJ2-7	CATRWVGLSSYEQYF	TGTGCCACCCGGTGGGTGGGACTGAGCTCCTACGAGCAGTACTTC
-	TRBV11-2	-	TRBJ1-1	CASSLDIMDTENTEAFF	TGTGCCAGCAGCTTAGATATAATGGACACTGAGAACACTGAAGCTTTCTTT
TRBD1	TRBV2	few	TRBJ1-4	CASSQQGLREKLFF	TGTGCCAGCAGTCAACAGGGGTTGCGGGAAAAACTGTTTTTT
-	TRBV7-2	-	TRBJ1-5	CASSLGSGSSQPQHF	TGTGCCAGCAGCTTAGGATCGGGGTCAAGTCAGCCCCAGCATTTT
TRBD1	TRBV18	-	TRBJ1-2	CASSPPITGVHGYTF	TGTGCCAGCTCACCGCCAATAACAGGGGTACATGGCTACACCTTC
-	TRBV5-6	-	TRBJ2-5	CASSFIGLHETQYF	TGTGCCAGCAGCTTTATCGGTCTCCACGAGACCCAGTACTTC
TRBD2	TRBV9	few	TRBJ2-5	CASSGTSGGPGQETQYF	TGTGCCAGCAGCGGGACTAGCGGGGGCCCGGGGCAAGAGACCCAGTACTTC
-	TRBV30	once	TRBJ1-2	CAWTPPRGALFYGYTF	TGTGCCTGGACGCCACCCCGGGGGGCTTTGTTTTATGGCTACACCTTC
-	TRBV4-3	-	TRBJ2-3	CASSQERYKRTDTQYF	TGCGCCAGCAGCCAAGAGAGGTACAAGCGCACAGATACGCAGTATTTT
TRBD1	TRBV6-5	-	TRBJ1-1	CASSDRANTEAFF	TGTGCCAGCAGCGACAGGGCGAACACTGAAGCTTTCTTT
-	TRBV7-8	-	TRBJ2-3	CASSTAPGETDTQYF	TGTGCCAGCAGCACCGCCCCGGGGGAAACAGATACGCAGTATTTT
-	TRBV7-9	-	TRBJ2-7	CASSLQTFYEQYF	TGTGCCAGCAGCTTACAGACATTCTACGAGCAGTACTTC
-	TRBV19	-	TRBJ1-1	CASNGGFEAFF	TGTGCCAGTAATGGGGGGTTTGAAGCTTTCTTT
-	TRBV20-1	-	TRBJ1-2	CSATGSGGYTF	TGCAGTGCTACAGGGTCTGGTGGCTACACCTTC
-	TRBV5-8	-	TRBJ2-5	CASSLWGDETQYF	TGTGCCAGCAGCTTGTGGGGGGATGAGACCCAGTACTTC
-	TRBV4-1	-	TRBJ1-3	CASSLGVSSSGNTIYF	TGCGCCAGCAGCCTAGGGGTTTCGAGCTCTGGAAACACCATATATTTT
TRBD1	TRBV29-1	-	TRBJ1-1	CSVDRGLSNTEAFF	TGCAGCGTTGACAGGGGGCTCTCCAACACTGAAGCTTTCTTT
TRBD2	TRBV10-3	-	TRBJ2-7	CAISPASGGSYEQYF	TGTGCCATCAGTCCTGCTAGCGGGGGGAGCTACGAGCAGTACTTC
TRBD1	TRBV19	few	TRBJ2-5	CASSPGTGTTKETQYF	TGTGCCAGTAGTCCCGGGACAGGGACTACGAAAGAGACCCAGTACTTC
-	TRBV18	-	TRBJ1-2	CASSQGQSYGYTF	TGTGCCAGCTCACAAGGACAGAGCTATGGCTACACCTTC
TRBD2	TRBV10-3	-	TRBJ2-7	CAISPGLAGVSEQYF	TGTGCCATCAGCCCGGGACTAGCGGGTGTCAGCGAGCAGTACTTC
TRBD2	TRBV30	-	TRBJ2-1	CAWSVRTSGPNEQFF	TGTGCCTGGAGTGTTAGGACTAGCGGACCCAATGAGCAGTTCTTC
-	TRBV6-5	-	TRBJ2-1	CASSLRGNEQFF	TGTGCCAGCAGCCTACGGGGGAATGAGCAGTTCTTC
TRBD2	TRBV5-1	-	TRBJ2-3	CASSLTTSADTQYF	TGCGCCAGCAGCCTTACGACTAGCGCAGATACGCAGTATTTT
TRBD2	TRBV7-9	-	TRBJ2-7	CASSDTGTSGRYEQYF	TGTGCCAGCAGCGATACAGGGACTAGCGGGAGGTACGAGCAGTACTTC
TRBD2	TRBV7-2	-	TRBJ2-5	CASSFLGQGGETQYF	TGTGCCAGCAGCTTTTTGGGTCAGGGAGGGGAGACCCAGTACTTC
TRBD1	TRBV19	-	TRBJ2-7	CASTNKPGQGKNEQYF	TGTGCCAGTACTAATAAGCCGGGACAGGGCAAGAACGAGCAGTACTTC
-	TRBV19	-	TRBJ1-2	CASSWGEAYGYTF	TGTGCCAGTAGCTGGGGAGAAGCCTATGGCTACACCTTC
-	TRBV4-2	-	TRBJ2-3	CASSQDRRDTQYF	TGTGCCAGCAGCCAAGATAGAAGAGATACGCAGTATTTT
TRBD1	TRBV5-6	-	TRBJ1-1	CASSLGDRGIRTEAFF	TGTGCCAGCAGCTTGGGGGACAGGGGGATCCGCACTGAAGCTTTCTTT
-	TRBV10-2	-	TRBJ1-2	CASSRDDYGYTF	TGCGCCAGCAGCAGGGATGACTATGGCTACACCTTC
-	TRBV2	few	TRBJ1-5	CASSPQTGSNQPQHF	TGTGCCAGCAGCCCCCAGACAGGTAGCAATCAGCCCCAGCATTTT
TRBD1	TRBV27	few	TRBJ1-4	CASSWDRAGDEKLFF	TGTGCCAGCAGTTGGGACAGGGCCGGAGACGAAAAACTGTTTTTT
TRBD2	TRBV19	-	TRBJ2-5	CASSNRLAGSETQYF	TGTGCCAGTAGTAACCGACTAGCGGGGTCAGAGACCCAGTACTTC
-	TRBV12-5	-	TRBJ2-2	CASGFGGAGELFF	TGTGCTAGTGGTTTCGGGGGAGCCGGGGAGCTGTTTTTT
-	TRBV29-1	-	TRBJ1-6	CSALTGDNSPLHF	TGCAGCGCCCTGACAGGTGATAATTCACCCCTCCACTTT
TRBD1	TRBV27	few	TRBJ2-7	CASSLSGRTGPLVKQYF	TGTGCCAGCAGTTTATCGGGGAGGACAGGGCCGCTCGTTAAGCAGTACTTC
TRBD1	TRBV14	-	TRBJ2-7	CASSQDLGLVRGSHEQYF	TGTGCCAGCAGCCAAGATCTGGGGTTGGTCAGGGGGAGCCACGAGCAGTACTTC
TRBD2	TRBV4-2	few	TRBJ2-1	CASSQGTSGGYNEQFF	TGTGCCAGCAGCCAGGGAACTAGCGGGGGCTACAATGAGCAGTTCTTC
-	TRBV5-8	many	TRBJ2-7	CASSLTWAAGYEQYF	TGTGCCAGCAGCTTAACCTGGGCGGCGGGCTACGAGCAGTACTTC
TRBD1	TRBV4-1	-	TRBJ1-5	CASSQGQGSQPQHF	TGCGCCAGCAGCCAAGGACAGGGAAGTCAGCCCCAGCATTTT
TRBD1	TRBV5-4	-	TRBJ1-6	CASSLPTGANSPLHF	TGTGCCAGCAGCTTGCCGACAGGGGCCAATTCACCCCTCCACTTT
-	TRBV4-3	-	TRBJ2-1	CASSQESRIYNEQFF	TGCGCCAGCAGCCAAGAAAGTAGAATCTACAATGAGCAGTTCTTC
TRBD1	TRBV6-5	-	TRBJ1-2	CASSADRGVNYGYTF	TGTGCCAGCAGTGCGGACAGGGGAGTTAACTATGGCTACACCTTC
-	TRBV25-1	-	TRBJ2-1	CASQVGGLPYNEQFF	TGTGCCAGCCAGGTCGGGGGGCTCCCCTACAATGAGCAGTTCTTC